The sample holds a few counts of the clone carrying this T cell receptor (beta chain). The antigen remains undetermined. This record belongs to a study of blood T cells in healthy people across ages. A second PCR, run for about 7 to 11 cycles, used a sample-barcoded 5' primer plus a J-beta primer mix. Per sample, CDR3-containing paired-end reads numbered at least 2.5 million. TCRdb re-called the 5' RACE reads through MiXCR, storing one row per CDR3 protein. The table records about 1.4 million distinct CDR3 sequences, around 59% of them present only once. Germline CDR1 is SNHLY and CDR2 is FYNNEI. V gave up 6 bases and J gave up 1 base, with 18 bases separating them. This CDR3 contains 16 residues. General study findings and limits: A roughly linear age-dependent decrease characterized TCR beta diversity per million T cells.

The TCR comes from a man between 18 and 29 years old in good health. V is TRBV2 and J is TRBJ1-1; perhaps TRBD1 as D (6 bases). The sample was blood. CDR3 residues: CASRKNTGTSNTEAFF. CDR3 bases: TGTGCCAGCAGAAAAAATACCGGGACATCGAACACTGAAGCTTTCTTT. The full variable domain, completed using reference TRBV2 and TRBJ1-1, is EPEVTQTPSHQVTQMGQEVILRCVPISNHLYFYWYRQILGQKVEFLVSFYNNEISEKSEIFDDQFSVERPDGSNFTLKIRSTKLEDSAMYFCASRKNTGTSNTEAFFGQGTRLTVV.